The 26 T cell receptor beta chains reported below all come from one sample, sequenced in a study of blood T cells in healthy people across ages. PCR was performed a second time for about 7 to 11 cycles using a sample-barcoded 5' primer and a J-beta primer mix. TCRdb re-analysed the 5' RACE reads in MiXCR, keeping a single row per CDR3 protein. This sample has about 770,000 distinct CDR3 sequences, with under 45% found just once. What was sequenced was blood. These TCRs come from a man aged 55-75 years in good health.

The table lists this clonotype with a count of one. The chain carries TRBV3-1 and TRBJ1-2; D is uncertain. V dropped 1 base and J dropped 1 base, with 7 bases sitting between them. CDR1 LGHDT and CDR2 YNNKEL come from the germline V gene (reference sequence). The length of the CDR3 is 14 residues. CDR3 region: CASSQALLNYGYTF. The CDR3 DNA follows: TGTGCCAGCAGCCAAGCCCTCCTTAACTATGGCTACACCTTC. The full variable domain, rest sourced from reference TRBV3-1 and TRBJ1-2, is DTAVSQTPKYLVTQMGNDKSIKCEQNLGHDTMYWYKQDSKKFLKIMFSYNNKELIINETVPNRFSPKSPDKAHLNLHINSLELGDSAVYFCASSQALLNYGYTFGSGTRLTVV.

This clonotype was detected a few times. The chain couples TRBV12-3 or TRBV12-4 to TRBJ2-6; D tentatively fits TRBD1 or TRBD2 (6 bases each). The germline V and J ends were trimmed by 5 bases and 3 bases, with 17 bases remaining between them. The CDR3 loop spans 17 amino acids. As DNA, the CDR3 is TGTGCCAGCAGTCCGCCATGGGGGGCGGGTGGGGCCAACGTCCTGACTTTC. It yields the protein CASSPPWGAGGANVLTF.

Here the CDR3 reads CSASEGTGNTIYF. The CDR3 bases are TGCAGTGCTAGTGAGGGAACTGGAAACACCATATATTTT. The rearrangement uses TRBV20-1 and TRBJ1-3; D remains unclear. Trimming stripped 3 bases from V and 2 bases from J, with 8 bases between. The CDR3 totals 13 residues. Germline assignment: CDR1 DFQATT and CDR2 SNEGSKA (reference sequence).

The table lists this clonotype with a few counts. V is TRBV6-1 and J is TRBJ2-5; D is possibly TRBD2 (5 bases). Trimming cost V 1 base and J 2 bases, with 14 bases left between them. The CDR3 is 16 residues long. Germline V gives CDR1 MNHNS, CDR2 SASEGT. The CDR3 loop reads CASSEDEVPGQETQYF. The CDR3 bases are TGTGCCAGCAGTGAAGACGAGGTACCGGGGCAAGAGACCCAGTACTTC.

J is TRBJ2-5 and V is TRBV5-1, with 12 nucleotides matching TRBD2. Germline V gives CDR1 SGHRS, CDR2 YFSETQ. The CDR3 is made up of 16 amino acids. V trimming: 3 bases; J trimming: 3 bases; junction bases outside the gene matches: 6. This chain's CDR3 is CASSWTSGAREETQYF. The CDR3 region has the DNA TGCGCCAGCAGCTGGACTAGCGGGGCCCGGGAAGAGACCCAGTACTTC.

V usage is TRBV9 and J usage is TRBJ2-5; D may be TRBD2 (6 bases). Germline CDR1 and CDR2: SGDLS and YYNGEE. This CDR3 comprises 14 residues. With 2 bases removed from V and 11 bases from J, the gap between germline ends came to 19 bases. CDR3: CASSVSSVDDEQYF. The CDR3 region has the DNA TGTGCCAGCAGCGTTTCTAGCGTGGACGATGAGCAGTACTTC.

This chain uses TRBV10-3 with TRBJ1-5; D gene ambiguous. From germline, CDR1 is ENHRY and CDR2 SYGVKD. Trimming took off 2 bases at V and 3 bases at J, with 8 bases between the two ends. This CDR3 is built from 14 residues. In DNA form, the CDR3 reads TGTGCCATCAGTGAGGAGGCTAACAATCAGCCCCAGCATTTT. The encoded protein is CAISEEANNQPQHF.

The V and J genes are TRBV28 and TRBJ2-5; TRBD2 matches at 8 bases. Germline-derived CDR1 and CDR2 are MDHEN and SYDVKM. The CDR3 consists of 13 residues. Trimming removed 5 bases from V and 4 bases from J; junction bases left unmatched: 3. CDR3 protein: CASSTGGAETQYF. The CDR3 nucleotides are TGTGCCAGCAGTACCGGGGGGGCAGAGACCCAGTACTTC.

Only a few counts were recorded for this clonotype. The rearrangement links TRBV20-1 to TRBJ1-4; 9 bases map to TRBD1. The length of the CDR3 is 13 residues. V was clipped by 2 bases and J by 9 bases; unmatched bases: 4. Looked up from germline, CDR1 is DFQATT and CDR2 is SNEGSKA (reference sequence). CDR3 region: CSARSGTGKKLFF. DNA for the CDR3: TGCAGTGCTAGATCCGGGACAGGGAAAAAACTGTTTTTT.

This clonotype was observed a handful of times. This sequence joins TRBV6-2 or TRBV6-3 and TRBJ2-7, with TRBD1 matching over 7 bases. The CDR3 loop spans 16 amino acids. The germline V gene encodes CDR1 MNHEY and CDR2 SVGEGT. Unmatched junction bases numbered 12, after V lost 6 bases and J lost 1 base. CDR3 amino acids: CASSRISGTESYEQYF. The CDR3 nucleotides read TGTGCCAGCAGCCGCATCTCCGGGACAGAGTCCTACGAGCAGTACTTC.

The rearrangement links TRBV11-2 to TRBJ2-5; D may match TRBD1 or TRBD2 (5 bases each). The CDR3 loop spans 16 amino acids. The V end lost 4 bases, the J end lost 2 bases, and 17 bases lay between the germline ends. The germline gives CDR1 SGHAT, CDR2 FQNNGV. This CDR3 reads CASSSRGVRIQETQYF. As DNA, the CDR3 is TGTGCCAGCAGCTCGCGAGGGGTACGAATTCAAGAGACCCAGTACTTC.

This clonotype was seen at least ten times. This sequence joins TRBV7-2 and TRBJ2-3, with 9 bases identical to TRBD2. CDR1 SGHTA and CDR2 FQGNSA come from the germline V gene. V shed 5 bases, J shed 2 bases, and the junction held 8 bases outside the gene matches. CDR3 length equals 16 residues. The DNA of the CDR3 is TGTGCCAGCAGCCCCCCTGCGGGGGGGTACACAGATACGCAGTATTTT. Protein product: CASSPPAGGYTDTQYF.

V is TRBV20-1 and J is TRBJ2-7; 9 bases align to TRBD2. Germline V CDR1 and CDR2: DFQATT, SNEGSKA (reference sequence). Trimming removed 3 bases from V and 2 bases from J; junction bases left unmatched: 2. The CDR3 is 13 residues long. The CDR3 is CSARLAGTYEQYF. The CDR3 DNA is TGCAGTGCTAGGCTAGCGGGGACCTACGAGCAGTACTTC.

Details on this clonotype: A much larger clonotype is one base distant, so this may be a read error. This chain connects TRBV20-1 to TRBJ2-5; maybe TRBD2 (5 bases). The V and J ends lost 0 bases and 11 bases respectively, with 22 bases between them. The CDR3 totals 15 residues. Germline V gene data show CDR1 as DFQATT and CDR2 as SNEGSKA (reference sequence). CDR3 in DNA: TGCAGTGCTAGAGAGCGGGTTTACACCGGCAATGAGCAGTACTTC. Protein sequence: CSARERVYTGNEQYF.

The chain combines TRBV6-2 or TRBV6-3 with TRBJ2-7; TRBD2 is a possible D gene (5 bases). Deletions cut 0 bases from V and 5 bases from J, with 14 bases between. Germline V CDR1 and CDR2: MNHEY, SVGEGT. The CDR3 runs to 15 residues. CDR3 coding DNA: TGTGCCAGCAGTTACTCCCGGGGTCCTAAGGACGAGCAGTACTTC. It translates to CASSYSRGPKDEQYF.

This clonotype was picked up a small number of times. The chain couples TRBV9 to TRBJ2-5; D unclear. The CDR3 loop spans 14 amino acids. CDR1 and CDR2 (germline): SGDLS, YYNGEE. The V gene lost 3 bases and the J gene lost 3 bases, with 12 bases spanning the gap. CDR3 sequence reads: CASSDAVSEETQYF. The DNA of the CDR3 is TGTGCCAGCAGCGACGCAGTGTCGGAAGAGACCCAGTACTTC. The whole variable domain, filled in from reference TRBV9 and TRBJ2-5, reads DSGVTQTPKHLITATGQRVTLRCSPRSGDLSVYWYQQSLDQGLQFLIQYYNGEERAKGNILERFSAQQFPDLHSELNLSSLELGDSALYFCASSDAVSEETQYFGPGTRLLVL.

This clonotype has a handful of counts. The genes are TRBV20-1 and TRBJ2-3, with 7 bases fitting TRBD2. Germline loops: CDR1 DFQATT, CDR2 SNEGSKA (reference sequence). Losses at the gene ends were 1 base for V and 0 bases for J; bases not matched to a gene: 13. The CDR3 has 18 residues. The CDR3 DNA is TGCAGTGCTAGAGGCGATGGGGTGAGCGGGGCTAGCACAGATACGCAGTATTTT. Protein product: CSARGDGVSGASTDTQYF.

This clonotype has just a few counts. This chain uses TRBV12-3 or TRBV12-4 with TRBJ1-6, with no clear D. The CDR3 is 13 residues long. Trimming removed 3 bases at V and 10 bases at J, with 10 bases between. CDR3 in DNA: TGTGCCAGCAGTTTTGAGGCGGACTCACCCCTCCACTTT. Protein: CASSFEADSPLHF.

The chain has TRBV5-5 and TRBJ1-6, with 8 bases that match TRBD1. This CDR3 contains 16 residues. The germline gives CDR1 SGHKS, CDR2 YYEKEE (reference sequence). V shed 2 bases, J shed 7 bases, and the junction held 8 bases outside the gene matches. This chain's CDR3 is CASSFDGQGYNSPLHF. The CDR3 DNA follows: TGTGCCAGCAGCTTTGACGGACAGGGTTACAATTCACCCCTCCACTTT.

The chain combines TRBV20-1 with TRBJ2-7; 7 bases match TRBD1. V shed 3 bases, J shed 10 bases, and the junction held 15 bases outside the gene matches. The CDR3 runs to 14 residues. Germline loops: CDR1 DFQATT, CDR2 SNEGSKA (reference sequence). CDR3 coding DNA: TGCAGTGCTAGGGCTACAGGGGCCATCCGGGCCCAGTACTTC. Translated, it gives CSARATGAIRAQYF.

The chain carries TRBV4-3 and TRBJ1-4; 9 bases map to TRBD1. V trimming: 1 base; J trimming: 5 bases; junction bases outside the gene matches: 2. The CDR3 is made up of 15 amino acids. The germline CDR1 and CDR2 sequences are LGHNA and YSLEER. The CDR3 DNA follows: TGCGCCAGCAGCCAAGGGGACAGGGTGAATGAAAAACTGTTTTTT. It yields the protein CASSQGDRVNEKLFF.

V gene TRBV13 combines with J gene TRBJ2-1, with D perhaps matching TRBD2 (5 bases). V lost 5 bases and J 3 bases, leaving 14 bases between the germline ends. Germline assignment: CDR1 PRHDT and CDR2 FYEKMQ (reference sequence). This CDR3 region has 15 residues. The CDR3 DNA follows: TGTGCCAGCAGCGAACGACGGGGTGACTACAATGAGCAGTTCTTC. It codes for CASSERRGDYNEQFF.

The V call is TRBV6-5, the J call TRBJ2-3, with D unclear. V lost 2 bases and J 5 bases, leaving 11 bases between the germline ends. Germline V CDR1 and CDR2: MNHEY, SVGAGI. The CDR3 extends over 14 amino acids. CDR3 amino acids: CASSYAVTEDTQYF. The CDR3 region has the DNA TGTGCCAGCAGTTACGCAGTGACGGAAGATACGCAGTATTTT.

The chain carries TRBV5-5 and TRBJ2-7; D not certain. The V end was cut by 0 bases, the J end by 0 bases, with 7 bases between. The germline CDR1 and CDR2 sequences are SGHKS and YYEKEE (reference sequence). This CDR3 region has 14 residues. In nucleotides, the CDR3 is TGTGCCAGCAGCTTGGATCTGCGCTCCTACGAGCAGTACTTC. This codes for CASSLDLRSYEQYF.

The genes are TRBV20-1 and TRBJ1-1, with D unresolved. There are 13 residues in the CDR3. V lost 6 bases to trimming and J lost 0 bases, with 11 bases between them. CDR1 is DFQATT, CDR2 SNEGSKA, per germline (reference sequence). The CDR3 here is CSATGMMNTEAFF. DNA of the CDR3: TGCAGTGCAACTGGGATGATGAACACTGAAGCTTTCTTT.

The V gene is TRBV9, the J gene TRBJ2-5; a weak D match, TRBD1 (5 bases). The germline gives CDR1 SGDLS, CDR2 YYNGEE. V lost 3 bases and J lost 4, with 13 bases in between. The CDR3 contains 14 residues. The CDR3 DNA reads TGTGCCAGCAGCGAAGGTTGGGGCGGAGAGACCCAGTACTTC. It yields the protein CASSEGWGGETQYF.